This TCR beta chain was recovered during a study of identical twins. General observations from the study: Abundant beta clonotypes from cord blood bore fewer insertions; memory repertoires lacked this pattern. Zero-insertion findings could be partly confounded by invariant cells (MAIT and iNKT cells).

Only a few counts were recorded for this clonotype. Its specificity is not known. Germline lookup yields CDR1 MNHEY and CDR2 SVGEGT. V was trimmed by 4 bases and J by 0 bases, leaving 10 bases between them. CDR3 length: 14 residues. Through template switching, a universal primer site was introduced, and the cDNA contained unique molecular identifiers. TCRdb independently ran MiXCR on the 5' RACE reads; one entry per CDR3 protein. The table shows some 260,000 distinct CDR3 sequences, with around an eighth occurring only once. Healthy Caucasians supplied all donations. The receptor was derived from a woman aged 18-29 years in good health. Sequencing used memory (CD45RO+) T cells sorted from blood. The chain joins TRBV6-2 or TRBV6-3 to TRBJ2-7; TRBD1 is a possible D gene (6 bases). Written as DNA, the CDR3 is TGTGCCAGCAGTTTGGGGACAACCTCCTACGAGCAGTACTTC. Protein product: CASSLGTTSYEQYF.